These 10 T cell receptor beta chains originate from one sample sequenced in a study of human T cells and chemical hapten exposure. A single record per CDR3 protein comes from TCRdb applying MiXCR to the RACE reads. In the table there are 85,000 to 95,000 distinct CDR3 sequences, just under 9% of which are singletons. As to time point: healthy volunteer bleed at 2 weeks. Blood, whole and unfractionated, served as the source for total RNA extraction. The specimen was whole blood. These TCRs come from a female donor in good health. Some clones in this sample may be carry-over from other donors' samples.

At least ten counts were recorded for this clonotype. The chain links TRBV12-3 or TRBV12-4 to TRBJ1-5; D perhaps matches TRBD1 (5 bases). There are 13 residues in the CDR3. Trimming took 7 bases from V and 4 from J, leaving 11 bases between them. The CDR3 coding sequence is TGTGCCAGCACCCTGGGGGGTAATCAGCCCCAGCATTTT. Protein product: CASTLGGNQPQHF.

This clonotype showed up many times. CDR3 region: CASSPRLAGGPSDTQYF. The CDR3 bases are TGCGCCAGCAGTCCTCGACTAGCGGGAGGGCCATCAGATACGCAGTATTTT. The chain couples TRBV5-1 to TRBJ2-3; 14 bases are shared with TRBD2. J gave up 4 bases and V 5 bases, and 9 bases lay outside the gene matches. The germline V gene encodes CDR1 SGHRS and CDR2 YFSETQ. CDR3 length: 17 residues.

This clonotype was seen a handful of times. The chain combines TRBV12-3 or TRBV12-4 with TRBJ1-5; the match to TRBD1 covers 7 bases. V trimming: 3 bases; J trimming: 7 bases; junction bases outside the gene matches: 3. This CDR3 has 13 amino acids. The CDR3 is CASSLEGAQPQHF. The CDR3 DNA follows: TGTGCCAGCAGTTTGGAGGGGGCCCAGCCCCAGCATTTT.

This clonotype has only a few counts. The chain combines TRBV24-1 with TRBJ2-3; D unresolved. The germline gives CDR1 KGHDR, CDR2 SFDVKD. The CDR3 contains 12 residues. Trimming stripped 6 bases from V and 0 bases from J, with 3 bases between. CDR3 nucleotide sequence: TGTGCCACCAGTCAGAGCACAGATACGCAGTATTTT. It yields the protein CATSQSTDTQYF.

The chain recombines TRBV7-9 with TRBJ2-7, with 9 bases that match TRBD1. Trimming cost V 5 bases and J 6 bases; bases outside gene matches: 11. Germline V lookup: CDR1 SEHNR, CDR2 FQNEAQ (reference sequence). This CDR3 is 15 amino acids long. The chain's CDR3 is CASSTRRDRVSEQYF. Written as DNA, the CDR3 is TGTGCCAGCAGCACACGGAGGGACAGGGTCTCCGAGCAGTACTTC.

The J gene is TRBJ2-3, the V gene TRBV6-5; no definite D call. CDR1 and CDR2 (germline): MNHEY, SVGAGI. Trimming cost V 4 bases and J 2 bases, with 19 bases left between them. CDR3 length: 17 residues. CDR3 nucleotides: TGTGCCAGCAGTTCGGTGGCAGCGCCTTTGGACACAGATACGCAGTATTTT. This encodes CASSSVAAPLDTDTQYF.

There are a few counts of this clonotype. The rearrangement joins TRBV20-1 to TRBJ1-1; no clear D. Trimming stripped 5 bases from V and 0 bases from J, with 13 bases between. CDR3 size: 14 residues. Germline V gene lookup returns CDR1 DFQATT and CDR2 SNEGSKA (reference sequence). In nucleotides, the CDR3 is TGCAGTGCTCCGGACGGCTTAATGAACACTGAAGCTTTCTTT. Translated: CSAPDGLMNTEAFF.

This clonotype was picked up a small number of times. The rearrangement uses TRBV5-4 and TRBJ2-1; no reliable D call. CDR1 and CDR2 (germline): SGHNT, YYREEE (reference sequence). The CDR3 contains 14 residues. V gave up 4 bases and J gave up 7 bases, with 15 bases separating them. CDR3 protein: CASSPRAQTNEQFF. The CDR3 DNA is TGTGCCAGCAGCCCGAGAGCGCAAACTAATGAGCAGTTCTTC.

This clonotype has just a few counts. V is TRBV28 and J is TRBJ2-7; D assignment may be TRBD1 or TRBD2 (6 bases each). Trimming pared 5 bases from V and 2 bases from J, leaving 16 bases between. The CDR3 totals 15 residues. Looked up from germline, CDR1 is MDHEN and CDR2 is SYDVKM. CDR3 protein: CASSLGRDTAYEQYF. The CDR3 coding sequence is TGTGCCAGCAGTCTAGGGCGGGACACCGCCTACGAGCAGTACTTC.

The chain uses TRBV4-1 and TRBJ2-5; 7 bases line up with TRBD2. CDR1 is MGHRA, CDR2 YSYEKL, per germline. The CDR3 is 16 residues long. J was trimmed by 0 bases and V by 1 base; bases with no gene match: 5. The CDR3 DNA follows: TGCGCCAGCAGCCAAGGGAGAGCGGGGTACCAAGAGACCCAGTACTTC. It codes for CASSQGRAGYQETQYF.